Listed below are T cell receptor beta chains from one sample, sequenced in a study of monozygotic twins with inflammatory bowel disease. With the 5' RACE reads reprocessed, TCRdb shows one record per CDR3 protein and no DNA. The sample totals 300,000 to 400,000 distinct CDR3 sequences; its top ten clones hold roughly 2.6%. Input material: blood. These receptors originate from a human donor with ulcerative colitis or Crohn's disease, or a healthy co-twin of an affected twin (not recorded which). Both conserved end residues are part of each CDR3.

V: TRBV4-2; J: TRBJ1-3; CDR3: CASTSEGGARGNTIYF
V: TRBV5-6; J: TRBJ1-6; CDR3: CASSLFCPGPYGHYNSPLHF
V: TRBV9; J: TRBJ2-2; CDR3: CASSVHGQGNTGELFF
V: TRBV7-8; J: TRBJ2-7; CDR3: CASSLLNGRYEQYF
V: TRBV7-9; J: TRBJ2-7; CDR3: CASSFQSSYEQYF
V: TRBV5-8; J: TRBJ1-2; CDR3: CASSLEWTENGYTF
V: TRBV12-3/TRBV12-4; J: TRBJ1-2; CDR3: CASSPGGLYGYTF
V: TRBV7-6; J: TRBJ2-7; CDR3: CASSPPPLGLEQYF
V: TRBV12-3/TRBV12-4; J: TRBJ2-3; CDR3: CASSPGGFITDTQYF
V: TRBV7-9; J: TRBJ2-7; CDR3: CASSLVQTGPYEQYF
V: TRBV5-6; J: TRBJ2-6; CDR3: CASSHPAVSGANVLTF
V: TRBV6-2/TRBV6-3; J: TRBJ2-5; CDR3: CASSYSNLKQETQYF
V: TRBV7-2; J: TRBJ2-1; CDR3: CASSGSYGRNNEQFF
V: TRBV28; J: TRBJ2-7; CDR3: CASSYRVGYEQYF
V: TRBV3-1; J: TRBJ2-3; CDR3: CASSPHRTSGGDTQYF
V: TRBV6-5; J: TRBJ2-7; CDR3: CASSYDFTRLSYEQYF
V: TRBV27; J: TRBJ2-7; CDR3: CASRERGGSLSSYEQYF
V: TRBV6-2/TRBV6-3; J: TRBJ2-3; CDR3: CASSTPGQGTDTQYF
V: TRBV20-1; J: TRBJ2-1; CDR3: CSARDVGSGEQFF